The TCR beta chain under discussion was sequenced for a study of shared clonotypes between healthy human individuals. Whole-study results and caveats: The study sampled only blood, and tissue repertoires likely differ. Read depth was anticipated to influence clonotype sharing among donors.

Comments on this clone: Antigen unknown.

CDR1 is MDHEN, CDR2 SYDVKM, per germline. This CDR3 is 14 amino acids long. V lost 5 bases, J lost 7 bases, and 4 bases stayed unmatched. CD45RO negativity and positive selection for CCR7 defined naive CD8 cells, a population that excluded terminally differentiated effector memory CD45RA+ cells. Each replicate PCR on the sorted subsets used 200 to 250 ng DNA (around 30,000 T cell genomes). As processed by the authors: ImmunoSEQ supplied junction-only sequences lacking quality scores, so filtering was different. The repertoire was sequenced with immunoSEQ multiplex PCR; TCRdb's copy has only in-frame clones and lacks some. D and trimming were read from the DNA, whereas the V and J calls and clone size are those reported in that table. The data show about 2.2 million clones, about 93% seen once.

Input material: naive CD8+ T cells from PBMCs. This receptor was identified in a man younger than 35 in good health. Some clones in this sample may be carry-over from other donors' samples. The chain is built from TRBV28 and TRBJ1-4; 10 bases map to TRBD1. The CDR3 sequence: CASSRDRGTEKLFF. The CDR3 nucleotides read TGTGCCAGCAGTCGGGACAGGGGAACTGAAAAACTGTTTTTT.